This TCR beta chain was recovered during a study of CD8 T cells in ankylosing spondylitis. This clonotype was seen many times. TCRdb reanalysed the 5' RACE reads using MiXCR and keeps one entry per CDR3 protein. Counted here are over 100,000 distinct CDR3 sequences, 11% occurring once; the ten biggest clones make up about 3.8%. CDR3 length equals 14 residues. V shed 2 bases and J shed 4 bases, with 12 bases lying between them. Germline CDR1 and CDR2: LGHNA and YNFKEQ. This chain connects TRBV4-2 to TRBJ2-7, with D perhaps matching TRBD1 or TRBD2 (5 bases each). The sequence came from a female donor with ankylosing spondylitis or in good health (not recorded which). Sequencing used blood, either unsorted or a sorted T cell fraction (not recorded which). The CDR3, as DNA: TGTGCCAGCAGCCAACAGGGACCGAGGTACGAGCAGTACTTC. It specifies CASSQQGPRYEQYF.